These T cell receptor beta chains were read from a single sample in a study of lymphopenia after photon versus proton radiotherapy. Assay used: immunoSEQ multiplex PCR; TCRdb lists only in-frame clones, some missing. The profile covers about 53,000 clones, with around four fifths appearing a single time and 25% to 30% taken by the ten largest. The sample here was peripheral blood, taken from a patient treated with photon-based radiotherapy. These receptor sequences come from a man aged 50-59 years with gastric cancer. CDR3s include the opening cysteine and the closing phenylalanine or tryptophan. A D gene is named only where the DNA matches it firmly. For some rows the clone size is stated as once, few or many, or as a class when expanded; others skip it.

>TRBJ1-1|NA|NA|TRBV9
TGTGCCAGCAGCGTAGCAGGAGACACTGAAGCTTTCTTT
CASSVAGDTEAFF
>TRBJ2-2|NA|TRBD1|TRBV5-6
TGTGCCAGCAGCTCCGGGACAGCAAACACCGGGGAGCTGTTTTTT
CASSSGTANTGELFF
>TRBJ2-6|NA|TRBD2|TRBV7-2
TGTGCCAGCAGCACCCGACTAGCGGAAGGGAACTCTGGGGCCAACGTCCTGACTTTC
CASSTRLAEGNSGANVLTF
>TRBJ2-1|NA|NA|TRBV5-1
TGCGCCAGCAGCTTGGATCTGGCACCCTACAATGAGCAGTTCTTC
CASSLDLAPYNEQFF
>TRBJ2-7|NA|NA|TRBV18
TGTGCCAGCTCACCGGAAACGTATGAGCAGTACTTC
CASSPETYEQYF
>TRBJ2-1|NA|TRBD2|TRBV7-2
TGCGCCAGCAGCCAAGATTTTCCAGCGGGACCCCAAGATGAGCAGTTCTTC
CASSQDFPAGPQDEQFF
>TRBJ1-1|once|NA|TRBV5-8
TGTGCCAGCAGCTTGATGGGAGGGGTAAAGACTGAAGCTTTCTTT
CASSLMGGVKTEAFF
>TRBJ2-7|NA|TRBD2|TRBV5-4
TGTGCCAGCAGCTTGGTTCTAGCGGGGGGGGCCTACGAGCAGTACTTC
CASSLVLAGGAYEQYF
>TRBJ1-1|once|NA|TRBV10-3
TGTGCCATCAGTGCTCAGAAGAACACTGAAGCTTTCTTT
CAISAQKNTEAFF
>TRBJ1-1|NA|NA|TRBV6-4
TGTGCCAGCAGTGCCCGGAGTGGCGAGGGCACTGAAGCTTTCTTT
CASSARSGEGTEAFF
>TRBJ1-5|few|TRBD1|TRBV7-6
TGTGCCAGCAGCTTAGGGACAGGGGCTGACAATCAGCCCCAGCATTTT
CASSLGTGADNQPQHF
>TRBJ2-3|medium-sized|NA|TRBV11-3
TGTGCCAGCAGCTTACAGGGCGATACGCAGTATTTT
CASSLQGDTQYF
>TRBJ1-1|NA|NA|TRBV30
TGTGCCTGGAGCAAACAGGGAAACACTGAAGCTTTCTTT
CAWSKQGNTEAFF
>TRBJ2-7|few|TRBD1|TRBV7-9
TGTGCCAGCAGCTTAGGGGACAGAGCGAGTGGCGAGCAGTACTTC
CASSLGDRASGEQYF
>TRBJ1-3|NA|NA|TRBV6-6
TGTGCCAGCAGACACTGGCGGGGGGAAGCTGGAAACACCATATATTTT
CASRHWRGEAGNTIYF
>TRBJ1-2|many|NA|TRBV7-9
TGTGCCAGCAGCATTCCGGGGGTAGACTATGGCTACACCTTC
CASSIPGVDYGYTF